This passage covers 14 T cell receptor beta chains from one sample sequenced in a study of cytomegalovirus exposure and HLA in healthy donors. The primer mix had 60 Vbeta and 13 Jbeta primers. Measured with immunoSEQ multiplex PCR; TCRdb has only the in-frame clones, and not every one. This sample has 150,000 or so clones, with more than 65% found just once. The sample consisted of PBMCs. The origin of the receptors is a man between 18 and 35 years old in good health and CMV-seropositive.

Only a few counts were recorded for this clone. The chain uses TRBV7-2 and TRBJ1-2; a weak D match, TRBD1 (5 bases). V was trimmed by 5 bases and J by 8 bases, leaving 15 bases between them. CDR1 and CDR2 from the germline V gene are SGHTA and FQGNSA. There are 13 residues in the CDR3. CDR3 nucleotides: TGTGCCAGCAGCCCTCAGGGCGATGGGGGCTACACCTTC. As protein: CASSPQGDGGYTF.

The chain recombines TRBV11-2 with TRBJ2-1, with D possibly being TRBD2 (7 bases). V lost 6 bases and J lost 10, with 22 bases in between. CDR1 SGHAT and CDR2 FQNNGV come from the germline V gene. This CDR3 is built from 15 residues. The CDR3 nucleotides are TGTGCCAGCAGGGTTAGTGGGGGGGCTTTTCGGGAGCAGTTCTTC. Translating it yields CASRVSGGAFREQFF.

This clone was observed a few times. The V call is TRBV19, the J call TRBJ1-2; 7 bases match TRBD1. The V segment lost 6 bases and the J segment 5 bases; nucleotides outside the gene matches: 12. The CDR3 length is 15 residues. Per germline, CDR1 LNHDA and CDR2 SQIVND (reference sequence). The CDR3 reads CASRKNWDSPYGYTF. The CDR3 region has the DNA TGTGCCAGTAGAAAAAACTGGGACAGCCCGTATGGCTACACCTTC. Drawing the rest from reference TRBV19 and TRBJ1-2, the complete variable domain is DGGITQSPKYLFRKEGQNVTLSCEQNLNHDAMYWYRQDPGQGLRLIYYSQIVNDFQKGDIAEGYSVSREKKESFPLTVTSAQKNPTAFYLCASRKNWDSPYGYTFGSGTRLTVV.

This clone was seen only a few times. The chain is built from TRBV6-5 and TRBJ2-1, with a weak D call TRBD1 (5 bases). Deletions cut 6 bases from V and 1 base from J, with 10 bases between. The CDR3 runs 14 residues. Germline CDR1 is MNHEY and CDR2 is SVGAGI. CDR3 nucleotide sequence: TGTGCCAGCAGGGCAGGGAATTCCTACAATGAGCAGTTCTTC. Translating gives CASRAGNSYNEQFF.

The chain employs TRBV5-4 and TRBJ1-2; D uncertain. Trimming pared 0 bases from V and 4 bases from J, leaving 13 bases between. Germline-derived CDR1 and CDR2 are SGHNT and YYREEE (reference sequence). The CDR3 contains 15 residues. CDR3 region: CASSLGGLRLYGYTF. CDR3 in DNA: TGTGCCAGCAGCTTGGGAGGGCTTCGACTCTATGGCTACACCTTC.

This sequence joins TRBV27 and TRBJ1-1; TRBD1 aligns across 8 bases. The CDR3 is 15 residues long. Looked up from germline, CDR1 is MNHEY and CDR2 is SMNVEV (reference sequence). With V trimmed by 5 bases and J by 7 bases, 12 bases remained unmatched. The CDR3: CASSPRTGKVGEAFF. The CDR3 DNA is TGTGCCAGCAGTCCAAGGACAGGGAAGGTGGGTGAAGCTTTCTTT.

CDR3 protein: CAWSVSEYTEAFF. The CDR3 DNA reads TGTGCCTGGAGTGTAAGCGAGTACACTGAAGCTTTCTTT. The chain links TRBV30 to TRBJ1-1, with D hard to call. V lost 0 bases to trimming and J lost 3 bases, with 8 bases between them. This CDR3 contains 13 residues. Per germline, CDR1 GTSNPN and CDR2 SVGIG (reference sequence). The full variable domain, in which reference TRBV30 and TRBJ1-1 provide the parts outside the CDR3, is SQTIHQWPATLVQPVGSPLSLECTVEGTSNPNLYWYRQAAGRGLQLLFYSVGIGQISSEVPQNLSASRPQDRQFILSSKKLLLSDSGFYLCAWSVSEYTEAFFGQGTRLTVV.

In this sample, this clone turned up a few times. This chain connects TRBV11-2 to TRBJ1-2; the D is unclear. V lost 1 base and J 3 bases, leaving 6 bases between the germline ends. Per germline, CDR1 SGHAT and CDR2 FQNNGV. This CDR3 region has 13 residues. The CDR3 region is CASSLGPDYGYTF. DNA for the CDR3: TGTGCCAGCAGCTTAGGGCCAGACTATGGCTACACCTTC. The full variable domain, with the rest looked up from reference TRBV11-2 and TRBJ1-2, is EAGVAQSPRYKIIEKRQSVAFWCNPISGHATLYWYQQILGQGPKLLIQFQNNGVVDDSQLPKDRFSAERLKGVDSTLKIQPAKLEDSAVYLCASSLGPDYGYTFGSGTRLTVV.

This clone was detected once. This chain uses TRBV5-4 with TRBJ2-3; 8 bases agree with TRBD1. J lost 3 bases, V lost 4 bases, and 1 base had no gene match. CDR3 size: 13 residues. Germline V lookup: CDR1 SGHNT, CDR2 YYREEE (reference sequence). The CDR3 DNA reads TGTGCCAGCAGCGGGGACAGGACAGATACGCAGTATTTT. Its protein product is CASSGDRTDTQYF.

The chain links TRBV7-9 to TRBJ2-1; 8 bases align to TRBD2. Looked up from germline, CDR1 is SEHNR and CDR2 is FQNEAQ (reference sequence). V shed 3 bases and J 1 base; nucleotides not matched to a gene: 5. The CDR3 has 16 amino acids. CDR3 in amino acids: CASSFTSGRSYNEQFF. CDR3 coding DNA: TGTGCCAGCAGCTTTACGAGCGGGAGATCCTACAATGAGCAGTTCTTC.

V gene TRBV5-5 combines with J gene TRBJ1-4; 9 bases agree with TRBD1. V trimming: 4 bases; J trimming: 8 bases; junction bases outside the gene matches: 9. There are 15 residues in the CDR3. Germline CDR1 reads SGHKS; CDR2 reads YYEKEE (reference sequence). CDR3 nucleotide sequence: TGTGCCAGCAGCGCCGGGACAGGGAAAGCAGAAAAACTGTTTTTT. Translated: CASSAGTGKAEKLFF. The variable domain in full, completed from reference TRBV5-5 and TRBJ1-4, reads DAGVTQSPTHLIKTRGQQVTLRCSPISGHKSVSWYQQVLGQGPQFIFQYYEKEERGRGNFPDRFSARQFPNYSSELNVNALLLGDSALYLCASSAGTGKAEKLFFGSGTQLSVL.

Concerning this clone itself: A read error is likely, as this CDR3 ends without the conserved phenylalanine or tryptophan. V is TRBV7-9 and J is TRBJ1-2; D remains ambiguous. Germline CDR1 SEHNR, CDR2 FQNEAQ (reference sequence). The CDR3 is made up of 13 amino acids. Trimming pared 6 bases from V and 6 bases from J, leaving 14 bases between. The DNA for the CDR3 is TGTGCCAGCAGAGGACTAAACCAGGATGGCTACACCCTC. Translation: CASRGLNQDGYTL.

This chain links TRBV5-1 with TRBJ1-2, with 7 bases fitting TRBD1. The CDR3 covers 16 residues. Trimming took 2 bases from V and 4 from J; bases not matched to a gene: 11. CDR1 is SGHRS, CDR2 YFSETQ, per germline. This CDR3 is CASSFGQDTLLYGYTF. The CDR3 DNA reads as TGCGCCAGCAGCTTCGGACAGGATACTCTTCTCTATGGCTACACCTTC. The full variable domain, its missing parts supplied by reference TRBV5-1 and TRBJ1-2, is KAGVTQTPRYLIKTRGQQVTLSCSPISGHRSVSWYQQTPGQGLQFLFEYFSETQRNKGNFPGRFSGRQFSNSRSEMNVSTLELGDSALYLCASSFGQDTLLYGYTFGSGTRLTVV.

The chain carries TRBV29-1 and TRBJ2-2; D is ambiguous. V lost 5 bases to trimming and J lost 9 bases, with 10 bases between them. The germline V gene encodes CDR1 SQVTM and CDR2 ANQGSEA. The CDR3 runs 11 residues. Here the CDR3 DNA reads TGCAGCGTTCAGGTCTCCCGGGAGCTGTTTTTT. Amino acid sequence: CSVQVSRELFF.